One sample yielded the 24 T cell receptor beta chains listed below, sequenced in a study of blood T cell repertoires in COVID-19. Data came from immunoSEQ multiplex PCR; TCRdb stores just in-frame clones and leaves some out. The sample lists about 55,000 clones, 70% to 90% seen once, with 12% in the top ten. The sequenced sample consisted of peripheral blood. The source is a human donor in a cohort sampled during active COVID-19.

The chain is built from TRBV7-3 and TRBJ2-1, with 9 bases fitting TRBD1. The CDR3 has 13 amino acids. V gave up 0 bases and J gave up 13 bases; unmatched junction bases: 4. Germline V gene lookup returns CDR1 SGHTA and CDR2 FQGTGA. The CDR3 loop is CASSLTRDREQFF. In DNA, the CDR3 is TGTGCCAGCAGCTTAACGAGGGACAGGGAACAGTTCTTC.

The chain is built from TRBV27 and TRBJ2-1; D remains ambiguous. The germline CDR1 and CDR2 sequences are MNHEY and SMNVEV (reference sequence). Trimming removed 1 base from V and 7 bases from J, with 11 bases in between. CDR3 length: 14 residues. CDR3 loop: CASSLLSSRNEQFF. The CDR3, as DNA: TGTGCCAGCAGTTTATTATCCTCTAGGAATGAGCAGTTCTTC.

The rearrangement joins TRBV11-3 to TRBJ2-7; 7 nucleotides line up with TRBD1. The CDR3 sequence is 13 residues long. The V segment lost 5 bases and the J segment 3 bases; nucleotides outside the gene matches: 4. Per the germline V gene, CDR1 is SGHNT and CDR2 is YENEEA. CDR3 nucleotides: TGTGCCAGCAGCCCAAGACAGGGCTACGAGCAGTACTTC. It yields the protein CASSPRQGYEQYF.

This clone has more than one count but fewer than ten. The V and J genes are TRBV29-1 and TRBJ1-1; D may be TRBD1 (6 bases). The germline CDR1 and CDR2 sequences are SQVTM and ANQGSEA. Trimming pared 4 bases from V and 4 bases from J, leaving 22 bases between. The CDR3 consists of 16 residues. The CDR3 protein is CSVGTGAGVRVTEAFF. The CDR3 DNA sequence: TGCAGCGTTGGTACTGGTGCAGGGGTGAGGGTCACTGAAGCTTTCTTT.

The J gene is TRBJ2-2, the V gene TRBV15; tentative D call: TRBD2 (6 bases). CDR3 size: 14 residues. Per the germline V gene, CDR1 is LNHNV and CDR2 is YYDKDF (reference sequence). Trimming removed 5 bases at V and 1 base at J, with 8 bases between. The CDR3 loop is CATSARGNTGELFF. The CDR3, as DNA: TGTGCCACCAGCGCGCGGGGGAACACCGGGGAGCTGTTTTTT.

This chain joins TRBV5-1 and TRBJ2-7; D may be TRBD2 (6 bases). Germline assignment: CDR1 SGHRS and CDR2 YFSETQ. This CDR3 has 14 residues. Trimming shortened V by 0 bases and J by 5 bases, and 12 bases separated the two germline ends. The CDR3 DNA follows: TGCGCCAGCAGCTTGGTCCCGGGAGTGAACGAGCAGTACTTC. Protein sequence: CASSLVPGVNEQYF.

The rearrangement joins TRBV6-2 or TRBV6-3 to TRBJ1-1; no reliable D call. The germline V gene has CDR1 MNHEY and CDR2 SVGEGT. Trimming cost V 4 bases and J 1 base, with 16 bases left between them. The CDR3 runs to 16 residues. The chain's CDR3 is CASSSLGYRSNTEAFF. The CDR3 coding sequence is TGTGCCAGCAGTTCGCTGGGTTACAGATCGAACACTGAAGCTTTCTTT.

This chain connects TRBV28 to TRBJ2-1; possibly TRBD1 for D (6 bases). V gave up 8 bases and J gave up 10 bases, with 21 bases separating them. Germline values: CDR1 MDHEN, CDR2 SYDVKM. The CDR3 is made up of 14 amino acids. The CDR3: CASRGAATGGEQFF. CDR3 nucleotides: TGTGCCAGCCGAGGAGCGGCGACAGGAGGAGAGCAGTTCTTC.

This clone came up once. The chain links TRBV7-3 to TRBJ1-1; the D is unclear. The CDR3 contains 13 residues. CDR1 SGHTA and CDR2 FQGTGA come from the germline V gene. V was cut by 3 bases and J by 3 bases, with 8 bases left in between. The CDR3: CASSLVRDTEAFF. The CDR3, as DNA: TGTGCCAGCAGCTTGGTCCGGGACACTGAAGCTTTCTTT.

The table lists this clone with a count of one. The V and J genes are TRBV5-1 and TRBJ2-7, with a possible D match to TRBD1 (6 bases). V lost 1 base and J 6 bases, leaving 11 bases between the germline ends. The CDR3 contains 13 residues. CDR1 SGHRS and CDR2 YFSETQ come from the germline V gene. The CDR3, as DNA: TGCGCCAGCAGCTTGCAGGGGACGGGCGAGCAGTACTTC. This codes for CASSLQGTGEQYF.

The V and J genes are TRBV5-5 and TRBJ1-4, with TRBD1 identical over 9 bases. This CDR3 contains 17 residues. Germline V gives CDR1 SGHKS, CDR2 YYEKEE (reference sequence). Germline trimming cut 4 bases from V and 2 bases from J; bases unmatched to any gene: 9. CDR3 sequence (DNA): TGTGCCAGCAGCACAGAAACAGGGGGCCTTACTAATGAAAAACTGTTTTTT. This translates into CASSTETGGLTNEKLFF. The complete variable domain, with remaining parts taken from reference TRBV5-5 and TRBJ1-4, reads DAGVTQSPTHLIKTRGQQVTLRCSPISGHKSVSWYQQVLGQGPQFIFQYYEKEERGRGNFPDRFSARQFPNYSSELNVNALLLGDSALYLCASSTETGGLTNEKLFFGSGTQLSVL.

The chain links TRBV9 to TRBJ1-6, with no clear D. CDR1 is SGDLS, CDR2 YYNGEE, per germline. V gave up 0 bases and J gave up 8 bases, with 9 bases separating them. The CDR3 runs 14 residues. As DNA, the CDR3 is TGTGCCAGCAGCGTAGAAAGCACGGATTCACCCCTCCACTTT. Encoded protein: CASSVESTDSPLHF.

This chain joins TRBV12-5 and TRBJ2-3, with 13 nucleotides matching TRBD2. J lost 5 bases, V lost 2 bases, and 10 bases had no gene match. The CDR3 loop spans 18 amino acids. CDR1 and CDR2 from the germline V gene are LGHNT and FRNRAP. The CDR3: CASGLSQGLAGVQDTQYF. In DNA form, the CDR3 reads TGTGCTAGTGGTTTGTCCCAAGGACTAGCGGGAGTCCAAGATACGCAGTATTTT. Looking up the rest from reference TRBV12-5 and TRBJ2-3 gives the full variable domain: DARVTQTPRHKVTEMGQEVTMRCQPILGHNTVFWYRQTMMQGLELLAYFRNRAPLDDSGMPKDRFSAEMPDATLATLKIQPSEPRDSAVYFCASGLSQGLAGVQDTQYFGPGTRLTVL.

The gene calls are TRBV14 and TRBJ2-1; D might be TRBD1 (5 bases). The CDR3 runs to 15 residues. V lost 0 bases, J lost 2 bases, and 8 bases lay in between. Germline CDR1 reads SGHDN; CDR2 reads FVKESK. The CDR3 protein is CASSQDPGTYNEQFF. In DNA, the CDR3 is TGTGCCAGCAGCCAAGATCCAGGGACCTACAATGAGCAGTTCTTC.

CDR3 in amino acids: CASSQRFSVAGVGEQFF. The CDR3 region has the DNA TGTGCCAGCAGCCAAAGATTTTCAGTAGCGGGAGTCGGTGAGCAGTTCTTC. This chain uses TRBV14 with TRBJ2-1; 9 nucleotides align to TRBD2. Unmatched junction bases numbered 14, after V lost 2 bases and J lost 9 bases. The CDR3 spans 17 residues. In germline, CDR1 is SGHDN, CDR2 FVKESK.

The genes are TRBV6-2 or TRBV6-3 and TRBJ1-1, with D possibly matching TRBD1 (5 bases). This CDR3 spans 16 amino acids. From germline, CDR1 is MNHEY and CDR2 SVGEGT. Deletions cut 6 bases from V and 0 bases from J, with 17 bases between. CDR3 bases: TGTGCCAGCAGCATAGGCGCAGGGCACATGAACACTGAAGCTTTCTTT. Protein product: CASSIGAGHMNTEAFF.

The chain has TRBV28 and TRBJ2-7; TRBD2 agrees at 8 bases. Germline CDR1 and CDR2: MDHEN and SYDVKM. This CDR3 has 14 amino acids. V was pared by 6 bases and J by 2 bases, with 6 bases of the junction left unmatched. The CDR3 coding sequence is TGTGCCAGCAGGGAGCGGGAGATCACCTACGAGCAGTACTTC. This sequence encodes CASREREITYEQYF.

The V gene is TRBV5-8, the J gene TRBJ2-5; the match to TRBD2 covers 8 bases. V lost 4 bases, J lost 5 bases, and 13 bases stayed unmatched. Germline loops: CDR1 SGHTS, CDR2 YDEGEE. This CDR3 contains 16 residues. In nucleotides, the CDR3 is TGTGCCAGCAGCCCGGGCGTAGCGGGAATCATGGAGACCCAGTACTTC. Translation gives CASSPGVAGIMETQYF. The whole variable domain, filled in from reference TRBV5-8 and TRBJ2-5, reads EAGVTQSPTHLIKTRGQQATLRCSPISGHTSVYWYQQALGLGLQFLLWYDEGEERNRGNFPPRFSGRQFPNYSSELNVNALELEDSALYLCASSPGVAGIMETQYFGPGTRLLVL.

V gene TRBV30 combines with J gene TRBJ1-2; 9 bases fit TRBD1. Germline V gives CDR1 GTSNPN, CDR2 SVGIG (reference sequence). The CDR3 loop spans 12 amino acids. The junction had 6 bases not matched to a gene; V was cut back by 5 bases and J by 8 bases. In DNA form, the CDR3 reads TGTGCCTGGTATCGGACAGGGGACGGCTACACCTTC. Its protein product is CAWYRTGDGYTF.

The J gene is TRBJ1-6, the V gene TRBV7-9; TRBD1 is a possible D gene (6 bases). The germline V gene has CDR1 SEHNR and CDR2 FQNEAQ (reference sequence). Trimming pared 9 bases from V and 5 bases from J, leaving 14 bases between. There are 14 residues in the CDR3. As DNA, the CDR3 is TGTGCCAGTTTAAGATCAGGGGATAATTCACCCCTCCACTTT. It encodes CASLRSGDNSPLHF.

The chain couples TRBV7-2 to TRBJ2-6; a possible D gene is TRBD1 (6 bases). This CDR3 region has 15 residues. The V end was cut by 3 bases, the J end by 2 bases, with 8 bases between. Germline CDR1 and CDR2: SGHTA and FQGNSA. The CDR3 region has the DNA TGTGCCAGCAGCTTGTCAGGGGCTGGGGCCAACGTCCTGACTTTC. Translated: CASSLSGAGANVLTF.

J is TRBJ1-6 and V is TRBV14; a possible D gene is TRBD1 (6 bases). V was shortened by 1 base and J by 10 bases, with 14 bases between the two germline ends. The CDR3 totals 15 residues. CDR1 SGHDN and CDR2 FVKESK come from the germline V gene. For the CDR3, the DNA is TGTGCCAGCAGCCAAGCTACGGGACATAGGTCACCCCTCCACTTT. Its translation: CASSQATGHRSPLHF.

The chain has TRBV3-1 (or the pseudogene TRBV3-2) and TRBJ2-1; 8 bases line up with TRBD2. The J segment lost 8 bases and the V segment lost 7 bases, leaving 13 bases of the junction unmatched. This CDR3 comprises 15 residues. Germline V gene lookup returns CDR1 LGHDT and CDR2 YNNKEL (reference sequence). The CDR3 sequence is CASTLAGRAAYEQFF. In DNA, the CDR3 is TGTGCCAGCACACTAGCCGGGAGGGCTGCGTATGAGCAGTTCTTC.

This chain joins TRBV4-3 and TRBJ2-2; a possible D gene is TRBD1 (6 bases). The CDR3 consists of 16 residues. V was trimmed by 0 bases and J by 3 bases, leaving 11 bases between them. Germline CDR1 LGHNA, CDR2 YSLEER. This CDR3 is CASSQDQGWDTGELFF. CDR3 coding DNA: TGCGCCAGCAGCCAAGATCAGGGGTGGGACACCGGGGAGCTGTTTTTT.